Shown below are 31 T cell receptor beta chains from a single sample sequenced in a study of blood T cell repertoires in COVID-19. Generated by immunoSEQ multiplex PCR, the TCRdb table keeps only in-frame clones and is missing some. The sample has around 130,000 clones; more than 75% are singletons. Sequencing was performed on peripheral blood. The receptor source for this set is a woman between 50 and 59 years old who had recovered from COVID-19.

V and J are TRBV6-5 and TRBJ2-6, with D unresolved. Trimming took off 10 bases at V and 4 bases at J, with 11 bases between the two ends. The length of the CDR3 is 13 residues. Germline CDR1 reads MNHEY; CDR2 reads SVGAGI. This CDR3 is CAIQRRGANVLTF. The CDR3 nucleotides read TGTGCCATACAGAGAAGGGGGGCCAACGTCCTGACTTTC.

This chain links TRBV20-1 with TRBJ1-5; D is perhaps TRBD1 (5 bases). V lost 0 bases to trimming and J lost 15 bases, with 12 bases between them. Germline CDR1 DFQATT, CDR2 SNEGSKA (reference sequence). The CDR3 has 11 residues. The DNA of the CDR3 is TGCAGTGCTAGAGATAAGACAGAAAGGCATTTT. Its protein product is CSARDKTERHF.

The rearrangement links TRBV7-9 to TRBJ1-6, with D uncertain. The CDR3 contains 13 residues. The germline CDR1 and CDR2 sequences are SEHNR and FQNEAQ (reference sequence). V was clipped by 7 bases and J by 8 bases, with 12 bases between them. The CDR3 DNA sequence: TGTGCCAGCACCTCTCGGAGGGATTCACCCCTCCACTTT. It yields the protein CASTSRRDSPLHF.

The chain has TRBV5-1 and TRBJ1-1, with 7 bases aligning to TRBD1. V shed 5 bases and J 7 bases; nucleotides not matched to a gene: 8. The CDR3 consists of 13 residues. In germline, CDR1 is SGHRS, CDR2 YFSETQ. CDR3 in amino acids: CASRTGTESEAFF. CDR3 in DNA: TGCGCCAGCAGGACCGGGACAGAGAGTGAAGCTTTCTTT.

This CDR3 reads CACGVIGADTQYF. CDR3 coding DNA: TGTGCCTGCGGGGTTATTGGGGCAGATACGCAGTATTTT. The chain is built from TRBV30 and TRBJ2-3, with TRBD2 as a possible D gene (5 bases). Between the trimmed V and J ends, which lost 6 bases and 4 bases, there was a span of 14 bases. The CDR3 sequence is 13 residues long. The germline V gene has CDR1 GTSNPN and CDR2 SVGIG (reference sequence). Full variable domain (outside the CDR3, taken from reference TRBV30 and TRBJ2-3): SQTIHQWPATLVQPVGSPLSLECTVEGTSNPNLYWYRQAAGRGLQLLFYSVGIGQISSEVPQNLSASRPQDRQFILSSKKLLLSDSGFYLCACGVIGADTQYFGPGTRLTVL.

The chain couples TRBV7-9 to TRBJ2-1; 7 bases agree with TRBD1. Germline CDR1 SEHNR, CDR2 FQNEAQ (reference sequence). The ends lost 5 bases at V and 3 bases at J; junction bases unmatched: 10. The CDR3 is made up of 16 amino acids. The CDR3 loop reads CASSTYRGRGYNEQFF. In DNA form, the CDR3 reads TGTGCCAGCAGCACCTACAGGGGAAGGGGCTACAATGAGCAGTTCTTC.

This chain's CDR3 is CASSIPRGTGELFF. Here the CDR3 DNA reads TGTGCCAGTAGTATCCCCCGAGGCACCGGGGAGCTGTTTTTT. The chain uses TRBV19 and TRBJ2-2; D gene ambiguous. CDR1 is LNHDA, CDR2 SQIVND, per germline (reference sequence). V was pared by 3 bases and J by 4 bases, with 9 bases between. The length of the CDR3 is 14 residues. The whole variable domain, filled in from reference TRBV19 and TRBJ2-2, reads DGGITQSPKYLFRKEGQNVTLSCEQNLNHDAMYWYRQDPGQGLRLIYYSQIVNDFQKGDIAEGYSVSREKKESFPLTVTSAQKNPTAFYLCASSIPRGTGELFFGEGSRLTVL.

CDR3 sequence (DNA): TGTGCCAGCAGCTACTACTCAGGGGATGGCTACACCTTC. It is translated as CASSYYSGDGYTF. This chain joins TRBV11-3 and TRBJ1-2, with a weak D call TRBD1 (6 bases). The CDR3 runs 13 residues. Germline V lookup: CDR1 SGHNT, CDR2 YENEEA. Trimming took off 4 bases at V and 6 bases at J, with 12 bases between the two ends.

The chain carries TRBV4-2 and TRBJ1-2; D unclear. This CDR3 is 15 amino acids long. The V gene's germline CDR1 is LGHNA and CDR2 YNFKEQ. V dropped 1 base and J dropped 5 bases, with 14 bases sitting between them. CDR3 loop: CASSQAVQLEYGYTF. The CDR3 DNA reads as TGTGCCAGCAGCCAAGCGGTCCAGCTAGAGTATGGCTACACCTTC.

CDR3 sequence: CASSRQTGSAGYTF. CDR3 nucleotides: TGTGCCAGCAGTAGACAGACAGGGTCGGCAGGCTACACCTTC. The chain is built from TRBV25-1 and TRBJ1-2, with 7 bases lining up with TRBD1. Germline CDR1 is MGHDK and CDR2 is SYGVNS. CDR3 length: 14 residues. V gave up 5 bases and J gave up 8 bases; unmatched junction bases: 11.

V is TRBV2 and J is TRBJ1-1; D remains ambiguous. Trimming removed 2 bases at V and 7 bases at J, with 5 bases between. This CDR3 region has 11 residues. Germline assignment: CDR1 SNHLY and CDR2 FYNNEI. CDR3 sequence reads: CASSETFEAFF. The CDR3 nucleotides are TGTGCCAGCAGTGAAACATTTGAAGCTTTCTTT.

This chain connects TRBV5-4 to TRBJ2-2; D gene ambiguous. Germline V gene lookup returns CDR1 SGHNT and CDR2 YYREEE (reference sequence). This CDR3 contains 14 residues. V shed 0 bases and J shed 7 bases, with 10 bases lying between them. Here the CDR3 reads CASSLDRDFGELFF. Written as DNA, the CDR3 is TGTGCCAGCAGCTTGGATAGAGACTTCGGGGAGCTGTTTTTT. The whole variable domain, filled in from reference TRBV5-4 and TRBJ2-2, reads ETGVTQSPTHLIKTRGQQVTLRCSSQSGHNTVSWYQQALGQGPQFIFQYYREEENGRGNFPPRFSGLQFPNYSSELNVNALELDDSALYLCASSLDRDFGELFFGEGSRLTVL.

V usage is TRBV5-1 and J usage is TRBJ2-3, with 9 bases that match TRBD1. The ends lost 0 bases at V and 2 bases at J; junction bases unmatched: 7. This CDR3 contains 17 residues. Germline V CDR1 and CDR2: SGHRS, YFSETQ. The DNA of the CDR3 is TGCGCCAGCAGCTTGGCGCCCGGGACAGGGTACACAGATACGCAGTATTTT. This translates into CASSLAPGTGYTDTQYF.

This clone has at least ten counts. The gene calls are TRBV5-6 and TRBJ2-5; tentatively, D is TRBD1 (6 bases). The V end was cut by 6 bases, the J end by 4 bases, with 16 bases between. The CDR3 extends over 14 amino acids. The germline CDR1 and CDR2 sequences are SGHDT and YYEEEE. In DNA form, the CDR3 reads TGTGCCAGCACGTCACAGGGATTAGCAGAGACCCAGTACTTC. Its protein product is CASTSQGLAETQYF.

The chain combines TRBV15 with TRBJ2-7, with 11 positions matching TRBD2. The V gene end was trimmed by 1 base and the J gene end by 0 bases; junction bases not matched to a gene: 5. This CDR3 is 17 amino acids long. In germline, CDR1 is LNHNV, CDR2 YYDKDF (reference sequence). CDR3 in amino acids: CATSRGGLADSSYEQYF. CDR3 DNA: TGTGCCACCAGCAGAGGGGGACTAGCGGATTCCTCCTACGAGCAGTACTTC.

The V call is TRBV7-8, the J call TRBJ2-3, with 7 bases lining up with TRBD1. CDR3 length: 16 amino acids. J was trimmed by 1 base and V by 3 bases; bases with no gene match: 7. Germline CDR1 SGHVS, CDR2 FQNEAQ. CDR3 loop: CASSFGTAMGTDTQYF. The CDR3 coding sequence is TGTGCCAGCAGCTTCGGGACAGCGATGGGCACAGATACGCAGTATTTT.

This chain links TRBV5-1 with TRBJ1-1, with D hard to call. Germline CDR1 and CDR2: SGHRS and YFSETQ. The CDR3 covers 12 residues. Trimming cost V 5 bases and J 6 bases, with 11 bases left between them. CDR3 coding DNA: TGCGCCAGCAGTCGGGAGGGAGCTGAAGCTTTCTTT. Translating gives CASSREGAEAFF.

The chain links TRBV5-1 to TRBJ1-4; D call uncertain. Trimming left V 3 bases short and J 8 bases short, with 17 bases between. Germline V gene data show CDR1 as SGHRS and CDR2 as YFSETQ. The CDR3 consists of 15 residues. The CDR3 nucleotides are TGCGCCAGCAGCTGGAGGACCGCGGAAGACGAAAAACTGTTTTTT. It codes for CASSWRTAEDEKLFF. The full variable domain, completed using reference TRBV5-1 and TRBJ1-4, is KAGVTQTPRYLIKTRGQQVTLSCSPISGHRSVSWYQQTPGQGLQFLFEYFSETQRNKGNFPGRFSGRQFSNSRSEMNVSTLELGDSALYLCASSWRTAEDEKLFFGSGTQLSVL.

This clone was seen just once. The chain is built from TRBV5-1 and TRBJ1-1; 7 bases are shared with TRBD1. CDR3 size: 17 residues. The V segment lost 0 bases and the J segment 0 bases; nucleotides outside the gene matches: 8. Germline lookup yields CDR1 SGHRS and CDR2 YFSETQ. The CDR3 spells CASSLGGQRLVNTEAFF. CDR3 bases: TGCGCCAGCAGCTTGGGGGGACAGAGACTCGTGAACACTGAAGCTTTCTTT.

This clone was seen once. V is TRBV7-2 and J is TRBJ2-7; 7 nucleotides align to TRBD2. Trimming took 4 bases from V and 2 from J; bases not matched to a gene: 5. The CDR3 loop spans 14 amino acids. Germline V lookup: CDR1 SGHTA, CDR2 FQGNSA. The CDR3, as DNA: TGTGCCAGCAGCTCGTCTAGCGGTCCCTACGAGCAGTACTTC. Its translation: CASSSSSGPYEQYF.

The chain couples TRBV18 to TRBJ1-3; D is perhaps TRBD1 (5 bases). V dropped 4 bases and J dropped 0 bases, with 10 bases sitting between them. Looked up from germline, CDR1 is KGHSH and CDR2 is LQKENI. The CDR3 has 15 residues. The CDR3 bases are TGTGCCAGCTCACAATCAGGGATCTCTGGAAACACCATATATTTT. Translation: CASSQSGISGNTIYF.

The rearrangement links TRBV10-3 to TRBJ1-6; a weak D match, TRBD1 (5 bases). The germline V gene encodes CDR1 ENHRY and CDR2 SYGVKD. The CDR3 totals 14 residues. V was trimmed by 7 bases and J by 8 bases, leaving 15 bases between them. The CDR3 bases are TGTGCCATCAACCGGGGAGGGGTGGATTCACCCCTCCACTTT. Translating gives CAINRGGVDSPLHF.

This chain uses TRBV7-2 with TRBJ2-7; D is perhaps TRBD2 (5 bases). CDR1 is SGHTA, CDR2 FQGNSA, per germline. Deletions cut 3 bases from V and 4 bases from J, with 10 bases between. The CDR3 consists of 13 residues. The CDR3 spells CASSFSPGYEQYF. The CDR3 DNA reads as TGTGCCAGCAGCTTCTCGCCGGGGTACGAGCAGTACTTC. The whole variable domain, remainder taken from reference TRBV7-2 and TRBJ2-7, is GAGVSQSPSNKVTEKGKDVELRCDPISGHTALYWYRQSLGQGLEFLIYFQGNSAPDKSGLPSDRFSAERTGGSVSTLTIQRTQQEDSAVYLCASSFSPGYEQYFGPGTRLTVT.

This chain uses TRBV19 with TRBJ2-5; TRBD1 agrees at 10 bases. Germline V gene data show CDR1 as LNHDA and CDR2 as SQIVND (reference sequence). The CDR3 runs to 16 residues. Trimming took 3 bases from V and 3 from J; bases not matched to a gene: 7. CDR3 residues: CASSILSTGGEETQYF. CDR3 DNA sequence: TGTGCCAGTAGTATCTTATCGACAGGGGGCGAAGAGACCCAGTACTTC.

The V call is TRBV25-1, the J call TRBJ2-3; 7 bases are a match to TRBD1. The CDR3 is made up of 14 amino acids. The V gene's germline CDR1 is MGHDK and CDR2 SYGVNS. Trimming removed 6 bases from V and 2 bases from J; junction bases left unmatched: 5. This chain's CDR3 is CASSQGVSTDTQYF. As DNA, the CDR3 is TGTGCCAGCAGCCAGGGGGTATCCACAGATACGCAGTATTTT.

The rearrangement links TRBV27 to TRBJ2-3; TRBD2 might be the D (5 bases). Germline V CDR1 and CDR2: MNHEY, SMNVEV (reference sequence). CDR3 length equals 12 residues. V was clipped by 5 bases and J by 3 bases, with 6 bases between them. The CDR3 protein is CASSRGTDTQYF. In DNA form, the CDR3 reads TGTGCCAGCAGTAGAGGGACAGATACGCAGTATTTT.

The chain combines TRBV28 with TRBJ2-7, with TRBD1 as a possible D gene (6 bases). The CDR3 is made up of 16 amino acids. CDR1 MDHEN and CDR2 SYDVKM come from the germline V gene. V was trimmed by 2 bases and J by 7 bases, leaving 21 bases between them. The CDR3 nucleotides read TGTGCCAGCAGTTTACCCGCCCCCAGGGGACAAATGGAGCAGTACTTC. Residues: CASSLPAPRGQMEQYF.

V gene TRBV11-2 combines with J gene TRBJ2-5; TRBD1 is a possible D gene (6 bases). CDR3 length equals 14 residues. Germline assignment: CDR1 SGHAT and CDR2 FQNNGV. Trimming cost V 5 bases and J 1 base, with 11 bases left between them. CDR3 coding DNA: TGTGCCAGCAGCCTCGGACAGATCCAAGAGACCCAGTACTTC. Translating it yields CASSLGQIQETQYF.

This chain links TRBV3-1 (or the pseudogene TRBV3-2) with TRBJ2-1, with 9 bases identical to TRBD1. V trimming: 1 base; J trimming: 12 bases; junction bases outside the gene matches: 4. Germline V gene sequence: CDR1 LGHDT, CDR2 YNNKEL (reference sequence). This CDR3 region has 13 residues. This CDR3 reads CASSQGTDRGQFF. In nucleotides, the CDR3 is TGTGCCAGCAGCCAAGGAACGGACAGGGGGCAGTTCTTC.

This clone appeared a few times. The rearrangement uses TRBV2 and TRBJ1-1; 8 bases line up with TRBD1. CDR3 length: 13 residues. V lost 8 bases and J lost 9; bases outside the gene matches: 11. CDR1 is SNHLY, CDR2 FYNNEI, per germline. This chain's CDR3 is CASLDRVPGKAFF. DNA for the CDR3: TGTGCCAGCTTGGACAGGGTCCCTGGGAAAGCTTTCTTT.

V gene TRBV27 combines with J gene TRBJ1-5, with D tentatively TRBD1 (6 bases). Germline CDR1 MNHEY, CDR2 SMNVEV (reference sequence). Trimming pared 2 bases from V and 7 bases from J, leaving 12 bases between. The CDR3 has 14 residues. The CDR3 is CASSLQAQGQPQHF. In DNA, the CDR3 is TGTGCCAGCAGTTTACAAGCGCAGGGGCAGCCCCAGCATTTT.